This record concerns one T cell receptor (beta chain) sequence. Repertoires were generated with immunoSEQ multiplex PCR, while TCRdb's copy carries only in-frame clones and drops some. The sample lists about 1,500 clones, 27% occurring once. This sample was taken from a study of T cells in localized non-small cell lung cancer. The germline CDR1 and CDR2 sequences are SGHNT and YENEEA. The CDR3 has 16 amino acids. V gave up 5 bases and J gave up 1 base; unmatched junction bases: 10. This material consisted of normal lung tissue next to the tumor, taken before any cancer treatment. This sequence was found in a man between 35 and 75 years old with stage II squamous cell lung carcinoma. This chain links TRBV11-3 with TRBJ2-5, with TRBD1 matching 7 bases. CDR3 in amino acids: CASSTGPGTAQETQYF. CDR3 bases: TGTGCCAGCAGCACCGGACCCGGGACAGCCCAAGAGACCCAGTACTTC.